The clone carrying this T cell receptor beta chain was observed once. How the authors handled the data: Reference gene primer amplification yielded estimated nucleated cell counts. Clones were sequenced by immunoSEQ multiplex PCR, and TCRdb holds only the in-frame ones, with some missing. V and J calls and clone size are copied from that table; D and trimming were computed from the DNA. The sample consists of over 85,000 clones, about 90% of them appearing once. The data were obtained in a study of blood T cell repertoires in COVID-19. Overall study context: Italy, Spain and the United States were the sources of the convalescent and acute COVID-19 samples. PBMCs, B-cell-depleted T cells, or T cells provided the cDNA or gDNA that made up the material.

The TCR sequence derives from a man between 65 and 85 years old with acute or convalescent COVID-19. Sequencing was carried out using peripheral blood.

This chain's CDR3 is CASGLGTGDETQYF. Written as DNA, the CDR3 is TGTGCTAGTGGTTTGGGGACAGGGGACGAGACCCAGTACTTC. The chain employs TRBV12-5 and TRBJ2-5; 9 positions agree with TRBD1. V shed 1 base, J shed 5 bases, and the junction held 2 bases outside the gene matches. The CDR3 covers 14 residues. Germline loops: CDR1 LGHNT, CDR2 FRNRAP.